Following are 19 T cell receptor beta chains from one sample sequenced in a study of OX40 agonist ivuxolimab in advanced cancers. Here immunoSEQ multiplex PCR was the method, and the copy in TCRdb shows in-frame clones only, minus some. This table has about 61,000 clones, 80% to 85% appearing once. The specimen was CD4+ or CD8+ T cells sorted from blood, collected in a trial of the OX40 agonist ivuxolimab. Source of these receptors: an adult with an advanced solid tumor such as melanoma, head and neck, liver or kidney cancer.

V is TRBV7-2 and J is TRBJ1-1; D ambiguous. The V and J ends lost 1 base and 4 bases respectively, with 7 bases between them. Per germline, CDR1 SGHTA and CDR2 FQGNSA. This CDR3 is 13 amino acids long. The CDR3 nucleotides read TGTGCCAGCAGCTTAGGGCCCTCCACTGAAGCTTTCTTT. The encoded protein is CASSLGPSTEAFF.

This clone appeared once. The J gene is TRBJ2-2, the V gene TRBV5-1, with D possibly being TRBD1 (5 bases). CDR3 size: 15 residues. Germline lookup yields CDR1 SGHRS and CDR2 YFSETQ. The germline V and J ends were trimmed by 0 bases and 2 bases, with 8 bases remaining between them. The CDR3 is CASSLGQTNTGELFF. CDR3 DNA: TGCGCCAGCAGCTTGGGACAGACCAACACCGGGGAGCTGTTTTTT.

V is TRBV18 and J is TRBJ2-5, with D maybe TRBD1 (6 bases). The CDR3 is made up of 15 amino acids. The V gene's germline CDR1 is KGHSH and CDR2 LQKENI. V lost 2 bases and J lost 0, with 10 bases in between. This CDR3 is CASSPRTAYQETQYF. DNA for the CDR3: TGTGCCAGCTCACCAAGGACAGCGTACCAAGAGACCCAGTACTTC. Full variable domain (rest looked up from reference TRBV18 and TRBJ2-5): NAGVMQNPRHLVRRRGQEARLRCSPMKGHSHVYWYRQLPEEGLKFMVYLQKENIIDESGMPKERFSAEFPKEGPSILRIQQVVRGDSAAYFCASSPRTAYQETQYFGPGTRLLVL.

The chain couples TRBV7-9 to TRBJ2-3; D call uncertain. V gave up 3 bases and J gave up 3 bases, with 4 bases separating them. Per the germline V gene, CDR1 is SEHNR and CDR2 is FQNEAQ (reference sequence). The CDR3 length is 12 residues. CDR3 nucleotide sequence: TGTGCCAGCAGCTTTGAAACAGATACGCAGTATTTT. As protein: CASSFETDTQYF. The variable domain in full, with the rest retrieved from reference TRBV7-9 and TRBJ2-3, is DTGVSQNPRHKITKRGQNVTFRCDPISEHNRLYWYRQTLGQGPEFLTYFQNEAQLEKSRLLSDRFSAERPKGSFSTLEIQRTEQGDSAMYLCASSFETDTQYFGPGTRLTVL.

This rearrangement joins TRBV4-2 to TRBJ2-5, with 12 positions matching TRBD1. The end of the DNA fits TRBJ2-7 better, so the J call may be wrong. Per germline, CDR1 LGHNA and CDR2 YNFKEQ. This CDR3 contains 15 residues. The CDR3 here is CASSQVGQGALEQYF. DNA for the CDR3: TGTGCCAGCAGCCAAGTGGGACAGGGGGCGCTCGAGCAGTACTTC.

A note on this clone: One end of the junction does not line up with germline, which may come from a read error. V is TRBV11-1 and J is TRBJ2-3, with D perhaps matching TRBD2 (6 bases). Looked up from germline, CDR1 is SGHAT and CDR2 is FQDESV (reference sequence). The CDR3 spans 15 residues. The CDR3 sequence is CASSVAVYSTDTQYF. CDR3 DNA: TGTGCCAGCAGCGTAGCGGTATATAGCACAGATACGCAGTATTTT. The complete variable domain, with remaining parts taken from reference TRBV11-1 and TRBJ2-3, reads EAEVAQSPRYKITEKSQAVAFWCDPISGHATLYWYRQILGQGPELLVQFQDESVVDDSQLPKDRFSAERLKGVDSTLKIQPAELGDSAMYLCASSVAVYSTDTQYFGPGTRLTVL.

The chain couples TRBV7-2 to TRBJ1-3; 7 bases line up with TRBD1. Germline assignment: CDR1 SGHTA and CDR2 FQGNSA. The CDR3 is made up of 15 amino acids. Trimming removed 1 base from V and 6 bases from J; junction bases left unmatched: 6. In nucleotides, the CDR3 is TGTGCCAGCAGCTTAGATGGGACAGACTTAAACACCATATATTTT. Protein product: CASSLDGTDLNTIYF.

On this clone itself: At the DNA level, this CDR3 is encoded by other sequences in the same sample as well. The chain uses TRBV7-2 and TRBJ1-1; D unresolved. The CDR3 is 13 amino acids. Germline assignment: CDR1 SGHTA and CDR2 FQGNSA. The V and J ends lost 1 base and 8 bases respectively, with 11 bases between them. The DNA of the CDR3 is TGTGCCAGCAGCTTAGATGATAGACTCGAAGCTTTCTTT. Its translation is CASSLDDRLEAFF.

The rearrangement links TRBV9 to TRBJ2-2; perhaps TRBD1 as D (6 bases). Germline assignment: CDR1 SGDLS and CDR2 YYNGEE. V shed 4 bases and J shed 2 bases, with 15 bases lying between them. The CDR3 has 16 amino acids. This chain's CDR3 is CASSLSGQRNTGELFF. DNA for the CDR3: TGTGCCAGCAGCCTATCAGGACAGCGTAACACCGGGGAGCTGTTTTTT.

This chain uses TRBV4-1 with TRBJ2-1; D possibly corresponds to TRBD1 (6 bases). Germline V gene data show CDR1 as MGHRA and CDR2 as YSYEKL. This CDR3 has 14 amino acids. The V gene lost 1 base and the J gene lost 9 bases, with 13 bases spanning the gap. In DNA form, the CDR3 reads TGCGCCAGCAGCCAAGCCCCAGGGGATTCTGAGCAGTTCTTC. Encoded protein: CASSQAPGDSEQFF.

This CDR3 is CASRDRGFGQPQHF. The CDR3 region has the DNA TGCGCCAGCAGGGACAGGGGGTTCGGTCAGCCCCAGCATTTT. This chain connects TRBV4-1 to TRBJ1-5, with 10 bases aligning to TRBD1. V lost 6 bases, J lost 6 bases, and 5 bases stayed unmatched. The germline V gene has CDR1 MGHRA and CDR2 YSYEKL. CDR3 length: 14 residues.

The J gene is TRBJ1-6, the V gene TRBV6-5; D is ambiguous. Germline V gene sequence: CDR1 MNHEY, CDR2 SVGAGI. V was clipped by 2 bases and J by 7 bases, with 12 bases between them. The CDR3 sequence is 15 residues long. CDR3 sequence: CASSYERTGNSPLHF. The CDR3 DNA sequence: TGTGCCAGCAGTTACGAGCGAACGGGGAATTCACCCCTCCACTTT.

The rearrangement uses TRBV9 and TRBJ1-1; no clear D. V was cut by 1 base and J by 2 bases, with 21 bases left in between. The CDR3 covers 18 residues. CDR1 is SGDLS, CDR2 YYNGEE, per germline. The CDR3: CASSVKPGNLGENTEAFF. The CDR3 nucleotides are TGTGCCAGCAGCGTAAAACCCGGAAACCTTGGGGAAAACACTGAAGCTTTCTTT.

This clone appeared once. The chain carries TRBV7-9 and TRBJ2-2; 8 bases agree with TRBD1. Germline assignment: CDR1 SEHNR and CDR2 FQNEAQ (reference sequence). The trim removed 1 base at V and 3 bases at J, leaving 1 base unmatched. The CDR3 covers 15 residues. The CDR3 protein is CASSLGTGHTGELFF. CDR3 coding DNA: TGTGCCAGCAGCTTAGGGACAGGGCACACCGGGGAGCTGTTTTTT.

V and J are TRBV9 and TRBJ2-5; TRBD2 agrees at 15 bases. This CDR3 region has 17 residues. Germline CDR1 reads SGDLS; CDR2 reads YYNGEE. V lost 4 bases to trimming and J lost 4 bases; unmatched junction nucleotides: 8. The DNA for the CDR3 is TGTGCCAGCAGCCCCCCGGGACTAGCGGGGGGAGGAGAGACCCAGTACTTC. Translated: CASSPPGLAGGGETQYF.

This clone has only one observation. The chain carries TRBV5-1 and TRBJ2-5; 8 bases match TRBD1. The CDR3 is 14 amino acids. Germline loops: CDR1 SGHRS, CDR2 YFSETQ. J gave up 4 bases and V 4 bases, and 6 bases lay outside the gene matches. The CDR3 protein is CASSRGQGAETQYF. The CDR3, as DNA: TGCGCCAGCAGCCGAGGACAGGGCGCAGAGACCCAGTACTTC.

This rearrangement joins TRBV5-6 to TRBJ2-3, with 8 positions matching TRBD1. The CDR3 is made up of 16 amino acids. Looked up from germline, CDR1 is SGHDT and CDR2 is YYEEEE. V shed 0 bases, J shed 3 bases, and the junction held 6 bases outside the gene matches. The CDR3 bases are TGTGCCAGCAGCTTGGCCCGGACAGGGACGACAGATACGCAGTATTTT. Amino acids: CASSLARTGTTDTQYF.

The chain links TRBV5-4 to TRBJ2-7, with a possible D match to TRBD1 (5 bases). CDR3 size: 15 residues. Trimming removed 1 base from V and 1 base from J, with 12 bases in between. Germline V gene lookup returns CDR1 SGHNT and CDR2 YYREEE (reference sequence). This CDR3 is CASSLQGMWSYEQYF. For the CDR3, the DNA is TGTGCCAGCAGCTTGCAGGGTATGTGGTCCTACGAGCAGTACTTC.

J is TRBJ2-3 and V is TRBV4-3, with 7 bases that match TRBD1. V lost 1 base, J lost 4 bases, and 11 bases stayed unmatched. CDR3 length: 17 amino acids. The germline V gene has CDR1 LGHNA and CDR2 YSLEER. CDR3 protein: CASSQALTGMLADTQYF. The CDR3 region has the DNA TGCGCCAGCAGCCAAGCGCTGACAGGGATGTTGGCAGATACGCAGTATTTT.